The present entry profiles one T cell receptor beta chain with its context. The data were obtained in a study of blood T cell repertoires in COVID-19. The table came from immunoSEQ multiplex PCR; TCRdb's copy has only in-frame clones and leaves some out. The repertoire has approximately 60,000 clones, under 80% of them found once; the top ten carry approximately 18%. The clonotype was recovered from a man between 60 and 70 years old with acute or convalescent COVID-19. The specimen sequenced was peripheral blood.

The CDR3 nucleotides are TGTGCCAGCAGCCCGGGATGGACCACTGAAGCTTTCTTT. Its translation is CASSPGWTTEAFF. The V gene is TRBV7-6, the J gene TRBJ1-1; D gene ambiguous. V lost 5 bases to trimming and J lost 4 bases, with 11 bases between them. The CDR3 runs to 13 residues. Germline V gene sequence: CDR1 SGHVS, CDR2 FNYEAQ.